The 20 T cell receptor beta chains listed next were all sequenced from one sample in a study of blood T cell repertoires in COVID-19. TCRdb's copy holds only in-frame clones and misses some; the assay was immunoSEQ multiplex PCR. In the table there are about 140,000 clones, roughly 75% of which are singletons. Sequenced: PBMCs or T cells enriched from blood (not recorded which). All receptors come from a woman aged 45-65 years who had recovered from COVID-19.

The chain joins TRBV2 to TRBJ1-3; D remains ambiguous. The germline V gene has CDR1 SNHLY and CDR2 FYNNEI. The CDR3 is 12 amino acids. The V gene lost 4 bases and the J gene lost 4 bases, with 5 bases spanning the gap. CDR3: CASSVIGNTIYF. CDR3 sequence (DNA): TGTGCCAGCAGTGTAATCGGAAACACCATATATTTT.

This chain links TRBV6-5 with TRBJ1-1; possible D gene TRBD1, 5 bases. The CDR3 is made up of 15 amino acids. The V end was cut by 2 bases, the J end by 5 bases, with 15 bases between. Germline lookup yields CDR1 MNHEY and CDR2 SVGAGI. The CDR3 loop reads CASSYRRGRGTEAFF. CDR3 in DNA: TGTGCCAGCAGTTACAGAAGGGGTAGAGGAACTGAAGCTTTCTTT.

The V and J genes are TRBV9 and TRBJ2-7, with TRBD1 identical over 8 bases. J lost 2 bases, V lost 0 bases, and 1 base had no gene match. Germline CDR1 and CDR2: SGDLS and YYNGEE. This CDR3 has 14 residues. CDR3 bases: TGTGCCAGCAGCGTAGGGACAGGGACCTACGAGCAGTACTTC. Translated: CASSVGTGTYEQYF.

The chain carries TRBV11-2 and TRBJ1-6; no reliable D call. Trimming pared 0 bases from V and 12 bases from J, leaving 9 bases between. From germline, CDR1 is SGHAT and CDR2 FQNNGV. This CDR3 has 13 residues. This CDR3 is CASSLDVRRPLHF. As DNA, the CDR3 is TGTGCCAGCAGCTTAGACGTCAGGCGACCCCTCCACTTT.

V usage is TRBV10-1 and J usage is TRBJ2-1; TRBD2 is a possible D gene (6 bases). Trimming removed 0 bases from V and 4 bases from J, with 10 bases in between. Germline-derived CDR1 and CDR2 are WNHNN and SYGVQD (reference sequence). This CDR3 contains 15 residues. CDR3 DNA sequence: TGCGCCAGCAGTGAGTCGGCGGGGCAGTACAATGAGCAGTTCTTC. It translates to CASSESAGQYNEQFF.

This clone appeared many times. The genes are TRBV7-9 and TRBJ2-3; the D is unclear. V shed 5 bases and J shed 0 bases, with 9 bases lying between them. Germline assignment: CDR1 SEHNR and CDR2 FQNEAQ (reference sequence). This CDR3 has 14 residues. CDR3 coding DNA: TGTGCCAGCAGCCCTATGACTAGCACAGATACGCAGTATTTT. As protein: CASSPMTSTDTQYF. Combining the CDR3 with reference TRBV7-9 and TRBJ2-3 gives the whole variable domain DTGVSQNPRHKITKRGQNVTFRCDPISEHNRLYWYRQTLGQGPEFLTYFQNEAQLEKSRLLSDRFSAERPKGSFSTLEIQRTEQGDSAMYLCASSPMTSTDTQYFGPGTRLTVL.

V gene TRBV5-1 combines with J gene TRBJ2-3, with 11 bases fitting TRBD2. CDR3 length: 15 residues. Per the germline V gene, CDR1 is SGHRS and CDR2 is YFSETQ. V lost 7 bases and J lost 3; bases outside the gene matches: 7. The chain's CDR3 is CASHPTSGGTDTQYF. The CDR3 DNA reads as TGCGCCAGCCACCCCACTAGCGGGGGAACAGATACGCAGTATTTT.

The J gene is TRBJ1-5, the V gene TRBV2; 11 bases match TRBD1. The J segment lost 7 bases and the V segment lost 8 bases, leaving 4 bases of the junction unmatched. Germline values: CDR1 SNHLY, CDR2 FYNNEI. The CDR3 loop spans 13 amino acids. The CDR3 here is CASGDRGLQPQHF. The CDR3 DNA reads as TGTGCCAGCGGGGACAGGGGGTTACAGCCCCAGCATTTT.

This chain uses TRBV27 with TRBJ1-6; D remains ambiguous. The V gene's germline CDR1 is MNHEY and CDR2 SMNVEV (reference sequence). The CDR3 loop spans 12 amino acids. The germline V and J ends were trimmed by 8 bases and 11 bases, with 13 bases remaining between them. The chain's CDR3 is CASPSGRTPLHF. CDR3 in DNA: TGTGCCAGCCCCAGTGGGAGGACACCCCTCCACTTT.

This clone was observed a single time. The rearrangement links TRBV19 to TRBJ2-2; TRBD1 agrees at 8 bases. Germline CDR1 is LNHDA and CDR2 is SQIVND (reference sequence). The CDR3 totals 15 residues. V lost 10 bases to trimming and J lost 4 bases; unmatched junction nucleotides: 11. DNA for the CDR3: TGTGCCACCAGAACAGGGGGGCTTAGCACCGGGGAGCTGTTTTTT. It codes for CATRTGGLSTGELFF.

The rearrangement links TRBV11-1 to TRBJ1-5; TRBD1 is a possible D gene (5 bases). V lost 7 bases, J lost 0 bases, and 10 bases lay in between. The length of the CDR3 is 14 residues. Germline V gene lookup returns CDR1 SGHAT and CDR2 FQDESV (reference sequence). In nucleotides, the CDR3 is TGTGCCAGCACCCGACAGACTAGCAATCAGCCCCAGCATTTT. Amino acid sequence: CASTRQTSNQPQHF.

For the CDR3, the DNA is TGCAGCGTTGGGGTTATAGAGAGGTTGAACACTGAAGCTTTCTTT. Translated, it gives CSVGVIERLNTEAFF. The chain joins TRBV29-1 to TRBJ1-1; no clear D. Between the trimmed V and J ends, which lost 4 bases and 0 bases, there was a span of 15 bases. The CDR3 contains 15 residues. Germline lookup yields CDR1 SQVTM and CDR2 ANQGSEA.

The rearrangement links TRBV2 to TRBJ2-3; D is ambiguous. V was shortened by 1 base and J by 3 bases, with 5 bases between the two germline ends. CDR1 SNHLY and CDR2 FYNNEI come from the germline V gene. The length of the CDR3 is 13 residues. CDR3 in DNA: TGTGCCAGCAGTGAAGAGAGAACAGATACGCAGTATTTT. Translated: CASSEERTDTQYF. The variable domain in full, completed from reference TRBV2 and TRBJ2-3, reads EPEVTQTPSHQVTQMGQEVILRCVPISNHLYFYWYRQILGQKVEFLVSFYNNEISEKSEIFDDQFSVERPDGSNFTLKIRSTKLEDSAMYFCASSEERTDTQYFGPGTRLTVL.

This chain joins TRBV7-3 and TRBJ2-5, with TRBD2 as a possible D gene (6 bases). The V and J ends lost 5 bases and 1 base respectively, with 11 bases between them. CDR3 size: 14 residues. The germline CDR1 and CDR2 sequences are SGHTA and FQGTGA. CDR3 in amino acids: CASSPRGLQETQYF. The CDR3 DNA reads TGTGCCAGCAGCCCTCGGGGACTCCAAGAGACCCAGTACTTC.

V gene TRBV3-1 (or the pseudogene TRBV3-2) combines with J gene TRBJ2-1, with 9 nucleotides matching TRBD2. The germline gives CDR1 LGHDT, CDR2 YNNKEL (reference sequence). The J segment lost 4 bases and the V segment lost 1 base, leaving 8 bases of the junction unmatched. This CDR3 has 17 residues. This CDR3 is CASSQVLGRGGYNEQFF. The CDR3 coding sequence is TGTGCCAGCAGCCAAGTATTAGGGCGGGGGGGATACAATGAGCAGTTCTTC.

The V gene is TRBV7-2, the J gene TRBJ1-5, with a possible D match to TRBD1 (6 bases). Between the trimmed V and J ends, which lost 5 bases and 8 bases, there was a span of 13 bases. Germline values: CDR1 SGHTA, CDR2 FQGNSA. The CDR3 has 13 amino acids. CDR3 amino acids: CASSPGVREPQHF. The CDR3 nucleotides are TGTGCCAGCAGCCCAGGGGTAAGGGAGCCCCAGCATTTT.

CDR3 nucleotides: TGTGCCAGTAGGCGGGACAGGGGAACCGGGGAGCTGTTTTTT. Protein product: CASRRDRGTGELFF. J is TRBJ2-2 and V is TRBV7-7; TRBD1 matches at 10 bases. J gave up 5 bases and V 9 bases, and 6 bases lay outside the gene matches. CDR1 SSHAT and CDR2 FNYEAQ come from the germline V gene (reference sequence). The CDR3 extends over 14 amino acids. Full variable domain (missing parts from reference TRBV7-7 and TRBJ2-2): GAGVSQSPRYKVTKRGQDVTLRCDPISSHATLYWYQQALGQGPEFLTYFNYEAQPDKSGLPSDRFSAERPEGSISTLTIQRTEQRDSAMYRCASRRDRGTGELFFGEGSRLTVL.

This clone was picked up one time. This chain connects TRBV9 to TRBJ1-1; D unclear. The CDR3 totals 13 residues. The V gene lost 4 bases and the J gene lost 3 bases, with 10 bases spanning the gap. CDR1 SGDLS and CDR2 YYNGEE come from the germline V gene. The CDR3, as DNA: TGTGCCAGCAGCTATCTGTCGGACACTGAAGCTTTCTTT. Its protein product is CASSYLSDTEAFF.

The V call is TRBV7-3, the J call TRBJ2-2, with TRBD2 identical over 10 bases. This CDR3 comprises 17 residues. Per the germline V gene, CDR1 is SGHTA and CDR2 is FQGTGA. The J segment lost 2 bases and the V segment lost 5 bases, leaving 8 bases of the junction unmatched. This chain's CDR3 is CASSPITSGDNTGELFF. The CDR3, as DNA: TGTGCCAGCAGCCCGATAACTAGCGGGGACAACACCGGGGAGCTGTTTTTT.

V gene TRBV9 combines with J gene TRBJ2-7; TRBD1 matches at 8 bases. In germline, CDR1 is SGDLS, CDR2 YYNGEE. CDR3 length equals 15 residues. The ends lost 0 bases at V and 4 bases at J; junction bases unmatched: 6. CDR3 amino acids: CASSVEGTGQYEQYF. DNA for the CDR3: TGTGCCAGCAGCGTAGAAGGGACAGGTCAATACGAGCAGTACTTC.